This TCR beta chain was documented in a study of cytomegalovirus exposure and HLA in healthy donors. Study conclusions and caveats: Cytomegalovirus status was reportedly diagnosed by the classifier with high specificity and sensitivity.

Assay: immunoSEQ multiplex PCR; the TCRdb copy retains only in-frame clones and omits some. The data hold around 180,000 clones, with more than 75% observed a single time. Germline trimming cut 10 bases from V and 4 bases from J; bases unmatched to any gene: 10. The CDR3 has 14 residues. The germline CDR1 and CDR2 sequences are MDHEN and SYDVKM. Regarding this clone: The target antigen is unknown.

The clonotype comes from a young woman in good health and CMV-seronegative. This rearrangement joins TRBV28 to TRBJ1-2, with TRBD1 identical over 9 bases. The source material was PBMCs. CDR3 residues: CATLWGTGPYGYTF. For the CDR3, the DNA is TGTGCCACCCTATGGGGGACAGGGCCCTATGGCTACACCTTC.